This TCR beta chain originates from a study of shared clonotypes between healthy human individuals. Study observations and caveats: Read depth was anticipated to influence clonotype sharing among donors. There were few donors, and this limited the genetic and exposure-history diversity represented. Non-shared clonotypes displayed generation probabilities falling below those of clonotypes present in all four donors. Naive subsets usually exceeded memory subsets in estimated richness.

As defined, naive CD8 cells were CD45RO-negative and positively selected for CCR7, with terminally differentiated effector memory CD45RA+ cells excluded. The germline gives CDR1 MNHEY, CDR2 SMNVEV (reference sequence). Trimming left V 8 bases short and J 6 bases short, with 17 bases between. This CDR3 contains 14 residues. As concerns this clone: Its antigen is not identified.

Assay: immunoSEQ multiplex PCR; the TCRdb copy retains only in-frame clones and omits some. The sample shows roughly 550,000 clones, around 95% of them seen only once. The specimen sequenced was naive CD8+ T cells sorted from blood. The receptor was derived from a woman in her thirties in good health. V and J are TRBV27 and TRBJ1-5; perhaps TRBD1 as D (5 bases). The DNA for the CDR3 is TGTGCCAGCGGCGGACTGGGCGGGGGTCAGCCCCAGCATTTT. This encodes CASGGLGGGQPQHF.